The entry below describes one TCR beta chain. Its specificity is unknown. Treg sorting used a CD4+CD25+CD127-/low gate. Germline V gene sequence: CDR1 ENHRY, CDR2 SYGVKD. Trimming took off 5 bases at V and 4 bases at J, with 14 bases between the two ends. The CDR3 length is 14 residues. The study's findings and limits: In terms of TCR gene usage, tumor memory CD4+ T cells clustered together with blood and lymph node memory CD4+ cells, as well as with lymph node naive CD4+ cells. Tumor-infiltrating Treg TCR alpha and beta sequences overlapped most with tumor naive CD4+ T cells, then blood naive.

After constant-region reverse-primer amplification, full-length variable regions underwent semi-nested PCR with Nested Universal Primer A. Each CDR3 protein gets one entry after TCRdb re-called the 5' RACE reads with MiXCR. Of approximately 58,000 distinct CDR3 sequences listed, around 24% are singletons. This receptor was obtained from a female donor with breast cancer. The chain employs TRBV10-3 and TRBJ2-5; D may be TRBD1 (6 bases). Sequenced sample: tumor-infiltrating Tregs sorted from the breast tumor. The CDR3 bases are TGTGCCATCAGTAGGGGGACCGAAGGAGAGACCCAGTACTTC. It specifies CAISRGTEGETQYF.